Presented here are 5 T cell receptor beta chains from one specimen sequenced in a study of T cells in Graves' hyperthyroidism and ophthalmopathy. The TCR beta CDR3 regions underwent amplification using RNA transcripts as the source. TCR CDR3 regions were first amplified by RT-PCR with HTBI primers. TCRdb fed the multiplex PCR reads into MiXCR, producing one record per CDR3 protein. The table has roughly 500,000 distinct CDR3 sequences, about 22% seen once. The sample comprised blood. All receptors derive from a woman in her 70s with Graves' ophthalmopathy.

This clonotype has just a few counts. The chain links TRBV28 to TRBJ2-3; D may be TRBD1 (6 bases). V was pared by 6 bases and J by 1 base, with 20 bases between. The CDR3 totals 17 residues. Germline assignment: CDR1 MDHEN and CDR2 SYDVKM. CDR3 amino acids: CASSMTGQGWGTDTQYF. In DNA form, the CDR3 reads TGTGCCAGCAGCATGACCGGGCAGGGGTGGGGCACAGATACGCAGTATTTT.

The V call is TRBV19, the J call TRBJ2-1, with 9 bases that match TRBD2. The germline V gene encodes CDR1 LNHDA and CDR2 SQIVND (reference sequence). This CDR3 has 15 amino acids. With 3 bases clipped from V and 7 bases from J, the junction kept 7 bases outside the gene matches. DNA for the CDR3: TGTGCCAGTAGTATTGGGAGCGGGAGGACGAATGAGCAGTTCTTC. It encodes CASSIGSGRTNEQFF.

In regard to this clonotype: A read error may explain this, as a much larger clone is one base away. The chain uses TRBV11-2 and TRBJ2-5; no definite D call. Germline CDR1 SGHAT, CDR2 FQNNGV. The CDR3 totals 13 residues. The CDR3 region has the DNA TGTGCCAGCAGCTATATGAGCCAAGGGACCCAGTACTTC. Translating gives CASSYMSQGTQYF.

This clonotype turned up a few times. V and J are TRBV10-3 and TRBJ2-6; either TRBD1 or TRBD2 may fit D (5 bases each). Germline-derived CDR1 and CDR2 are ENHRY and SYGVKD. This CDR3 spans 17 amino acids. V gave up 6 bases and J gave up 1 base, with 16 bases separating them. CDR3 residues: CAISQLTGTSGANVLTF. CDR3 coding DNA: TGTGCCATCAGCCAACTCACCGGGACGTCTGGGGCCAACGTCCTGACTTTC.

This clonotype was observed at least ten times. The J gene is TRBJ1-5, the V gene TRBV6-2 or TRBV6-3; D gene uncertain. Germline lookup yields CDR1 MNHEY and CDR2 SVGEGT. CDR3 size: 16 residues. V lost 0 bases and J lost 7, with 16 bases in between. CDR3: CASSYSVLLSGQPQHF. The CDR3 bases are TGTGCCAGCAGTTACTCGGTCCTCCTCTCGGGCCAGCCCCAGCATTTT.